This T cell receptor beta chain derives from a study of blood T cells in healthy people across ages. It was with a sample-barcoded 5' primer and a J-beta primer mix that a second PCR of roughly 7 to 11 cycles was run. The template-switch adaptor was a 5' adaptor with 12 random nucleotides. It tagged each cDNA molecule. The yield of each sample was at least 3 million CDR3-containing paired-end reads. TCRdb reprocessed the 5' RACE reads with MiXCR, giving one entry per CDR3 protein. The sample holds about 680,000 distinct CDR3 sequences, 45% to 50% seen once. This CDR3 spans 16 amino acids. CDR1 and CDR2 (germline): LGHNT, FRNRAP. The V segment lost 1 base and the J segment 0 bases; nucleotides outside the gene matches: 3. This clonotype has a handful of counts. Researchers collected about 9.6 milliliters of peripheral blood from every single donor.

This clonotype originated in a woman in her sixties or seventies in good health. The sequenced sample consisted of blood. The rearrangement uses TRBV12-5 and TRBJ2-3; 8 bases match TRBD2. The CDR3 here is CASGLGLAGSTDTQYF. CDR3 nucleotide sequence: TGTGCTAGTGGTTTGGGTCTAGCGGGTAGCACAGATACGCAGTATTTT.